The T cell receptor beta chain described here comes from a study of preoperative IRX-2 immunotherapy in early breast cancer. The treatment denotes: preoperative locoregional IRX-2 cytokine immunotherapy. Samples came from a phase Ib trial of preoperative locoregional IRX-2 cytokine immunotherapy. This CDR3 is 13 amino acids long. The V and J ends lost 6 bases and 5 bases respectively, with 11 bases between them. Germline V CDR1 and CDR2: MDHEN, SYDVKM. Some clones are missing from TCRdb's copy, which holds only in-frame ones; the method was immunoSEQ multiplex PCR. Of about 26,000 clones in the sample, 80% to 90% were seen once.

The source is a human donor with breast cancer. The input for sequencing was lymph node tissue, taken after IRX-2 immunotherapy. The rearrangement links TRBV28 to TRBJ1-3; D unresolved. In DNA form, the CDR3 reads TGTGCCAGCAGCTCCGTCCCCCGAAACACCATATATTTT. Translating it yields CASSSVPRNTIYF.